These T cell receptor beta chains were read from a single sample in a study of identical twins. TCRdb fed the 5' RACE reads into MiXCR, producing one record per CDR3 protein. The table has approximately 410,000 distinct CDR3 sequences, under 20% seen once. The material sequenced was naive T cells sorted from blood. The receptors were sampled from a man aged 50 or older in good health. The CDR3 runs from the conserved cysteine through the conserved F or W. A D gene is named only where the DNA matches it firmly. Clone size is not always given. Where it is, it says once, few, many or a class for expanded clones.

cdr3_aa cdr3_nt d_call j_call clone_size cdr3_length v_call
CASSFSTAMNTEAFF TGCGCCAGCAGCTTTTCGACAGCGATGAACACTGAAGCTTTCTTT . TRBJ1-1 . 15 TRBV5-1
CASRSPFSGKPYEQYF TGTGCCAGCAGATCACCCTTTAGCGGGAAACCCTACGAGCAGTACTTC TRBD2 TRBJ2-7 . 16 TRBV6-1
CASSPPGLAGVTDTQYF TGTGCCAGCAGCCCGCCCGGCCTAGCGGGGGTGACAGATACGCAGTATTTT TRBD2 TRBJ2-3 . 17 TRBV7-8
CASSYLEPGQGAYEQYF TGTGCCAGCAGTTACTTGGAGCCGGGACAGGGGGCCTACGAGCAGTACTTC TRBD1 TRBJ2-7 . 17 TRBV6-5
CASSPGTYTDTQYF TGTGCCAGCAGCCCCGGGACTTATACAGATACGCAGTATTTT . TRBJ2-3 many 14 TRBV7-2
CASSHYDARTDTQYF TGCGCCAGCAGCCATTACGACGCCCGCACAGATACGCAGTATTTT . TRBJ2-3 . 15 TRBV4-1
CSAVGTSEKNIQYF TGCAGTGCTGTTGGGACTAGCGAGAAAAACATTCAGTACTTC TRBD2 TRBJ2-4 once 14 TRBV20-1
CASSLRGRSSYNEQFF TGTGCCAGCAGCCTGAGGGGAAGAAGCTCCTACAATGAGCAGTTCTTC . TRBJ2-1 . 16 TRBV7-8
CASSTYYQANYGYTF TGTGCCAGCAGCACTTACTATCAGGCGAACTATGGCTACACCTTC . TRBJ1-2 few 15 TRBV5-6
CATSAATGWDQPQHF TGTGCCACCAGTGCGGCGACAGGGTGGGATCAGCCCCAGCATTTT TRBD1 TRBJ1-5 few 15 TRBV24-1
CASSLNPGDVLSPLHF TGCGCCAGCAGCCTGAACCCGGGGGACGTTCTGTCACCCCTCCACTTT . TRBJ1-6 . 16 TRBV4-3
CASSQDRGLAATYEQYF TGCGCCAGCAGCCAAGATCGTGGTCTAGCGGCAACCTACGAGCAGTACTTC TRBD2 TRBJ2-7 . 17 TRBV4-3
CASSQDVSGRPVEQYF TGTGCCAGCAGCCAAGATGTTAGCGGGAGGCCGGTGGAGCAGTACTTC TRBD2 TRBJ2-7 few 16 TRBV4-2
CASSGTSGGVYEQYF TGCGCCAGCAGCGGGACTAGCGGGGGAGTCTACGAGCAGTACTTC TRBD2 TRBJ2-7 many 15 TRBV5-1
CASSFSLGTGGETQYF TGTGCCAGCAGTTTTTCCCTGGGGACAGGGGGGGAGACCCAGTACTTC TRBD1 TRBJ2-5 many 16 TRBV28
CASVPSAGGHGYTF TGCGCCAGCGTCCCATCGGCAGGGGGCCATGGCTACACCTTC TRBD1 TRBJ1-2 . 14 TRBV23-1
CATSRDAPGRNKETQYF TGTGCCACCAGCAGAGATGCCCCAGGACGGAACAAAGAGACCCAGTACTTC . TRBJ2-5 . 17 TRBV15
CASSKGQEDYEQYF TGTGCCAGCAGCAAGGGACAGGAGGACTACGAGCAGTACTTC TRBD1 TRBJ2-7 . 14 TRBV5-6
CATSRRASTDTQYF TGTGCCACCAGTCGGAGGGCCTCGACAGATACGCAGTATTTT . TRBJ2-3 . 14 TRBV15
CASSPQDRVPHEQFF TGCGCCAGCAGCCCACAGGATCGCGTCCCCCATGAGCAGTTCTTC . TRBJ2-1 many 15 TRBV5-1
CASSLVLATDEQFF TGCGCCAGCAGCTTGGTGCTAGCGACGGATGAGCAGTTCTTC . TRBJ2-1 . 14 TRBV5-1
CSARDLRGSSGIYEQYF TGCAGTGCTAGAGACTTGAGAGGAAGTAGCGGGATATACGAGCAGTACTTC TRBD2 TRBJ2-7 few 17 TRBV20-1
CASSSLEVGGQGDTQYF TGTGCCAGCTCATCACTCGAAGTCGGGGGGCAGGGGGATACGCAGTATTTT . TRBJ2-3 . 17 TRBV18
CASKLGEPLKYNEQFF TGTGCCAGCAAACTCGGGGAACCTCTTAAGTACAATGAGCAGTTCTTC . TRBJ2-1 many 16 TRBV2
CASSPGTVTVGEKLFF TGTGCCAGCAGTCCGGGGACCGTGACGGTTGGTGAAAAACTGTTTTTT . TRBJ1-4 . 16 TRBV28
CASSPLAGGVYEQYF TGCGCCAGCAGCCCCCTAGCGGGAGGAGTCTACGAGCAGTACTTC TRBD2 TRBJ2-7 . 15 TRBV4-1
CASTRTMNTEAFF TGTGCCAGCACTCGGACGATGAACACTGAAGCTTTCTTT . TRBJ1-1 . 13 TRBV2
CSAREGGTSSEQYF TGCAGTGCTAGAGAGGGCGGGACCTCCTCCGAGCAGTACTTC . TRBJ2-7 . 14 TRBV20-1
CASSRDGGSNQPQHF TGCGCCAGCAGCCGAGACGGCGGTAGCAATCAGCCCCAGCATTTT . TRBJ1-5 few 15 TRBV5-1
CASSQDYRGGQETQYF TGTGCCAGCAGCCAAGATTACCGAGGGGGGCAAGAGACCCAGTACTTC . TRBJ2-5 . 16 TRBV4-2
CASSFRGGEVGELFF TGTGCCAGCAGCTTCCGGGGGGGCGAGGTGGGGGAGCTGTTTTTT TRBD2 TRBJ2-2 few 15 TRBV5-5
CAISKTGGVNEKLFF TGTGCCATCAGTAAAACAGGGGGAGTTAATGAAAAACTGTTTTTT TRBD1 TRBJ1-4 many 15 TRBV10-3
CASSLLAQVDTQYF TGTGCCAGCAGCTTATTGGCCCAGGTAGATACGCAGTATTTT . TRBJ2-3 many 14 TRBV11-1
CASSPNRETYNEQFF TGTGCCAGCTCACCAAACAGGGAAACCTACAATGAGCAGTTCTTC . TRBJ2-1 many 15 TRBV18
CASSFILAGGSYEQYF TGTGCCAGCAGTTTTATCCTAGCGGGAGGCTCCTACGAGCAGTACTTC TRBD2 TRBJ2-7 many 16 TRBV27
CASSLSAGTEAFF TGTGCCAGCAGTTTGTCGGCAGGCACTGAAGCTTTCTTT . TRBJ1-1 . 13 TRBV27
CASSLRPLAGGPRDTDTQYF TGTGCCAGCAGTTTACGTCCGCTAGCGGGGGGGCCGAGGGATACAGATACGCAGTATTTT TRBD2 TRBJ2-3 many 20 TRBV12-3/TRBV12-4
CASSGGGGDYGYTF TGTGCCAGCAGCGGGGGCGGCGGTGACTATGGCTACACCTTC . TRBJ1-2 . 14 TRBV9
CASSAGVGLGNTEAFF TGTGCCAGCAGTGCAGGTGTGGGCCTGGGGAACACTGAAGCTTTCTTT . TRBJ1-1 . 16 TRBV2
CASSQDRDRGNQPQHF TGCGCCAGCAGCCAAGATCGTGACAGGGGCAATCAGCCCCAGCATTTT TRBD1 TRBJ1-5 few 16 TRBV4-3
CASSLEASGDYEQFF TGTGCCAGCAGCTTAGAGGCTAGCGGGGACTATGAGCAGTTCTTC TRBD2 TRBJ2-1 . 15 TRBV11-3
CATSSRGGSGELFF TGTGCCACCAGCAGCCGGGGAGGTTCCGGGGAGCTGTTTTTT . TRBJ2-2 many 14 TRBV15
CASSLESRGRDEQYF TGTGCCAGCAGCTTAGAATCCAGGGGGCGGGACGAGCAGTACTTC TRBD1 TRBJ2-7 . 15 TRBV7-9
CSARGGGTQYF TGCAGTGCTAGAGGAGGAGGTACGCAGTATTTT . TRBJ2-3 many 11 TRBV20-1
CASSVGRWGSFYGYTF TGTGCCAGCAGCGTAGGACGGTGGGGCAGCTTCTATGGCTACACCTTC . TRBJ1-2 few 16 TRBV9
CSARLAGGVGEQYF TGCAGTGCTAGACTAGCGGGGGGCGTAGGCGAGCAGTACTTC TRBD2 TRBJ2-7 few 14 TRBV20-1
CASSLVGRGTGYYEQYF TGTGCCAGCAGCTTAGTAGGTCGGGGGACAGGGTACTACGAGCAGTACTTC TRBD1 TRBJ2-7 . 17 TRBV7-8
CASSPRLLTGEIYEQYF TGTGCCAGCTCACCACGATTGTTGACAGGGGAAATCTACGAGCAGTACTTC TRBD1 TRBJ2-7 few 17 TRBV18
CSAPAPRDLEQYF TGCAGTGCACCGGCCCCACGGGATCTCGAGCAGTACTTC . TRBJ2-7 few 13 TRBV20-1
CASSLRTGGAGEQYF TGCGCCAGCAGCCTCCGGACAGGGGGCGCGGGGGAGCAGTACTTC TRBD1 TRBJ2-7 . 15 TRBV5-1
CSARETALGEQYF TGCAGTGCTAGAGAAACAGCGCTTGGGGAGCAGTACTTC . TRBJ2-7 . 13 TRBV20-1
CASSLGQALVFMNTEAFF TGCGCCAGCAGCTTGGGGCAGGCGTTAGTTTTCATGAACACTGAAGCTTTCTTT . TRBJ1-1 few 18 TRBV5-1
CAISPQTGTHEQYF TGTGCCATCAGCCCCCAGACAGGGACCCACGAGCAGTACTTC TRBD1 TRBJ2-7 many 14 TRBV10-3
CASSYRWEQYF TGTGCCAGCAGTTACCGTTGGGAGCAGTACTTC . TRBJ2-7 many 11 TRBV6-2/TRBV6-3
CASSEWTSGRVEEQFF TGTGCCAGCAGTGAATGGACTAGCGGGAGGGTGGAGGAGCAGTTCTTC TRBD2 TRBJ2-1 many 16 TRBV25-1
CASSLGLGNEQFF TGTGCCAGCAGCTTAGGTCTTGGCAATGAGCAGTTCTTC . TRBJ2-1 many 13 TRBV7-3
CASSPPGGLSPLHF TGTGCCAGCAGTCCTCCCGGGGGTTTGTCACCCCTCCACTTT . TRBJ1-6 . 14 TRBV6-1
CASSLDFRASGANVLTF TGTGCCAGCAGCTTAGATTTCAGGGCCTCTGGGGCCAACGTCCTGACTTTC . TRBJ2-6 . 17 TRBV11-2
CASSLNRDRGGKLFF TGTGCCAGCAGCTTAAATAGGGACAGGGGAGGAAAACTGTTTTTT TRBD1 TRBJ1-4 many 15 TRBV7-8
CASSSTASSYEQYF TGCGCCAGCAGCTCGACGGCGAGCTCCTACGAGCAGTACTTC . TRBJ2-7 . 14 TRBV5-1